The text below deals with one T cell receptor beta chain. One junction end disagrees with the germline gene, perhaps due to a read error. Sequencing was performed with immunoSEQ multiplex PCR; in TCRdb, only in-frame clones are kept and a portion is missing. This table has 81,000 or so clones, roughly 85% appearing once. This sample stems from a study of blood T cell repertoires in COVID-19. Study information: Acute-phase and convalescent COVID-19 samples originated in the United States, Italy and Spain. The analysed material was cDNA or gDNA that came from T cells, B-cell-depleted T cells, or PBMCs.

The germline CDR1 and CDR2 sequences are SSHAT and FNYEAQ (reference sequence). The CDR3 runs to 13 residues. The Seattle patients, enrolled during active infection, were followed longitudinally. This chain uses TRBV7-7 with TRBJ2-1, with D possibly TRBD2 on 5 matching bases. The sequence was collected from a man in his forties or fifties with COVID-19, enrolled during active disease. The sequenced material came from peripheral blood. CDR3 DNA: TGTGCTAGCAGCAAGCGAGCCGAGGGTGAGCAGTTCTTC. It yields the protein CASSKRAEGEQFF.